This paragraph covers one T cell receptor (beta chain) sequence. Its antigen is undetermined. These data belong to a study of shared clonotypes between healthy human individuals. Sorted subsets were amplified in replicate PCRs using approximately 0.2 ug DNA, 30,000 to 35,000 T cell genomes. The assay was immunoSEQ multiplex PCR, and TCRdb's table has in-frame clones only and misses some. The profile shows a few million clones, 80% to 95% of them singletons. All donors were healthy HIV-negative adults lacking recent acute infections or vaccinations. Study-wide points: Donor scarcity curtailed the genetic and exposure-history diversity represented herein. Sequencing depth was predicted to influence how clonotypes are shared among donors.

Sequenced input: naive CD4+ T cells from PBMCs. Subset given: CD45RA+ positively selected. The receptor's source is a man aged 18 to 30 in good health. Some clones in this sample may be carry-over from other donors' samples.

The CDR3 DNA reads TGTGCCAGCAGGCATCCTAGCGGGAGCTACGAGCAGTACTTC. Amino acid sequence: CASRHPSGSYEQYF. This chain joins TRBV28 and TRBJ2-7, with 10 bases fitting TRBD2. Losses at the gene ends were 6 bases for V and 3 bases for J; bases not matched to a gene: 5. The germline V gene encodes CDR1 MDHEN and CDR2 SYDVKM. The CDR3 extends over 14 amino acids.